The clone carrying this T cell receptor (beta chain) was seen repeatedly, ten times or more. Its matching antigen is unknown. The data stem from a study of CD8 T cells in ankylosing spondylitis. Study-wide results and caveats: Reportedly, significant enrichment of disease-linked clones occurred in matched ankylosing spondylitis synovial fluid.

TCRdb ran MiXCR on the 5' RACE reads and lists one entry per CDR3 protein. The table includes roughly 97,000 distinct CDR3 sequences, roughly 8.7% detected once. Germline lookup yields CDR1 GTSNPN and CDR2 SVGIG (reference sequence). This CDR3 has 13 amino acids. Between the trimmed V and J ends, which lost 3 bases and 2 bases, there was a span of 10 bases. Sequencing was done on a sample of blood, either unsorted or a sorted T cell fraction (not recorded which). The receptor was isolated from a male donor with ankylosing spondylitis or in good health (not recorded which). The gene calls are TRBV30 and TRBJ1-1; tentative D call: TRBD1 (5 bases). The CDR3 is CAWSRQRNTEAFF. Written as DNA, the CDR3 is TGTGCCTGGAGCCGACAGAGAAACACTGAAGCTTTCTTT.